The 22 T cell receptor beta chains in this list originate from one sample, sequenced in a study of CD4 T cells in relation to SARS-CoV-2 and coronaviruses. Method: immunoSEQ multiplex PCR; TCRdb's copy keeps in-frame clones and lacks some. This table has almost 30,000 clones, about three quarters appearing once. Unexposed donor CD4+ T cells date from about 2011-2018, before the COVID-19 pandemic. Isolation of CD4+ T cells took place after about eleven days in culture. Their cognate antigens are unknown. Material: CD4+ T cells from PBMCs, cultured in vitro. The receptors here all came from a human donor in good health.

This sequence joins TRBV21-1 and TRBJ1-5; the table's D call TRBD1 went unverified against the DNA. TRBV21-1 has pseudogene status. This CDR3 is 19 amino acids long. CDR3 nucleotides: TGTGCCAGCAGCAAAGGGCGACAGGTCATGCATTATAGCAATCAGCCCCAGCATTTT. The encoded protein is CASSKGRQVMHYSNQPQHF.

CDR3 loop: CASSEAGGTDTQYF. DNA of the CDR3: TGTGCCAGCAGTGAAGCGGGAGGCACAGATACGCAGTATTTT. This chain links TRBV6-4 with TRBJ2-3, with 8 bases fitting TRBD2. The germline gives CDR1 MRHNA, CDR2 SNTAGT. V shed 3 bases and J 1 base; nucleotides not matched to a gene: 0. The CDR3 contains 14 residues.

The chain uses TRBV5-6 and TRBJ1-2; D not resolved. The CDR3 loop spans 12 amino acids. Trimming removed 1 base from V and 5 bases from J, with 6 bases in between. Per germline, CDR1 SGHDT and CDR2 YYEEEE. CDR3 in DNA: TGTGCCAGCAGCTTGTACTCTTATGGCTACACCTTC. Translating it yields CASSLYSYGYTF.

The count of this clone is one. This chain uses TRBV13 with TRBJ2-1, with 8 positions matching TRBD1. Germline trimming cut 4 bases from V and 12 bases from J; bases unmatched to any gene: 8. The CDR3 extends over 13 amino acids. Per the germline V gene, CDR1 is PRHDT and CDR2 is FYEKMQ (reference sequence). Here the CDR3 reads CASSSTDRASQFF. The DNA for the CDR3 is TGTGCCAGCAGCTCCACGGACAGGGCTTCGCAGTTCTTC.

The chain combines TRBV19 with TRBJ1-2; D is unresolved. Germline V gene lookup returns CDR1 LNHDA and CDR2 SQIVND (reference sequence). V was trimmed by 6 bases and J by 7 bases, leaving 12 bases between them. This CDR3 contains 12 residues. The CDR3 region has the DNA TGTGCCAGTAGAAGGACTGCAGGTGGCTACACCTTC. Translation: CASRRTAGGYTF. The entire variable domain, with the rest obtained from reference TRBV19 and TRBJ1-2, is as follows: DGGITQSPKYLFRKEGQNVTLSCEQNLNHDAMYWYRQDPGQGLRLIYYSQIVNDFQKGDIAEGYSVSREKKESFPLTVTSAQKNPTAFYLCASRRTAGGYTFGSGTRLTVV.

This sequence joins TRBV7-9 and TRBJ1-1, with D possibly matching TRBD1 (5 bases). CDR3 size: 14 residues. V lost 7 bases to trimming and J lost 4 bases, with 16 bases between them. Germline loops: CDR1 SEHNR, CDR2 FQNEAQ (reference sequence). The DNA of the CDR3 is TGTGCCAGCACCCTGGGGGGGAGTTTCACTGAAGCTTTCTTT. Translated: CASTLGGSFTEAFF.

The chain has TRBV11-1 and TRBJ2-1, with D possibly TRBD1 on 5 matching bases. The germline gives CDR1 SGHAT, CDR2 FQDESV (reference sequence). The V gene lost 6 bases and the J gene lost 3 bases, with 9 bases spanning the gap. The CDR3 consists of 13 residues. The CDR3 sequence is CASRPDSYNEQFF. The CDR3 nucleotides read TGTGCCAGCAGACCAGACAGCTACAATGAGCAGTTCTTC.

The chain carries TRBV6-2 or TRBV6-3 and TRBJ1-1; perhaps TRBD1 as D (5 bases). Per germline, CDR1 MNHEY and CDR2 SVGEGT. V was pared by 2 bases and J by 8 bases, with 9 bases between. The CDR3 contains 12 residues. The CDR3 here is CASSYAGPEAFF. The CDR3 nucleotides read TGTGCCAGCAGTTACGCGGGGCCCGAAGCTTTCTTT.

The rearrangement joins TRBV19 to TRBJ2-3; D is perhaps TRBD1 (5 bases). CDR3 length equals 16 residues. V lost 7 bases, J lost 0 bases, and 17 bases lay in between. Germline assignment: CDR1 LNHDA and CDR2 SQIVND (reference sequence). The CDR3 sequence is CASTPAGQGSTDTQYF. The CDR3 region has the DNA TGTGCCAGTACCCCCGCAGGGCAGGGTAGCACAGATACGCAGTATTTT.

This clone turned up a few times. The V and J genes are TRBV27 and TRBJ2-1, with 8 positions matching TRBD2. Germline V gene sequence: CDR1 MNHEY, CDR2 SMNVEV (reference sequence). The CDR3 covers 16 residues. Trimming took 1 base from V and 1 from J; bases not matched to a gene: 3. Written as DNA, the CDR3 is TGTGCCAGCAGTTTATTGGCGGGGGGTTCCTACAATGAGCAGTTCTTC. Its protein product is CASSLLAGGSYNEQFF.

This chain links TRBV6-2 or TRBV6-3 with TRBJ1-1; D is uncertain. CDR3 length: 14 residues. The germline V gene has CDR1 MNHEY and CDR2 SVGEGT. V lost 2 bases to trimming and J lost 1 base, with 8 bases between them. CDR3 sequence (DNA): TGTGCCAGCAGTTACGGAGGGCCGAACACTGAAGCTTTCTTT. Its protein is CASSYGGPNTEAFF.

The chain recombines TRBV7-2 with TRBJ2-2; perhaps D is TRBD1 or TRBD2 (5 bases each). The CDR3 is 15 amino acids. The germline V gene has CDR1 SGHTA and CDR2 FQGNSA. The V gene lost 5 bases and the J gene lost 10 bases, with 20 bases spanning the gap. As DNA, the CDR3 is TGTGCCAGCAGCGCCCTCGGACATCCGGGGACGGAGCTGTTTTTT. Its protein is CASSALGHPGTELFF.

This clone occurred once. This chain joins TRBV6-4 and TRBJ1-1; the match to TRBD1 covers 7 bases. Germline V lookup: CDR1 MRHNA, CDR2 SNTAGT. There are 15 residues in the CDR3. V trimming: 7 bases; J trimming: 1 base; junction bases outside the gene matches: 9. CDR3 region: CASNFRGQSNTEAFF. CDR3 bases: TGTGCCAGCAACTTTAGGGGACAGTCGAACACTGAAGCTTTCTTT.

V gene TRBV12-5 combines with J gene TRBJ1-1; D is unclear. This CDR3 has 13 amino acids. Trimming stripped 4 bases from V and 0 bases from J, with 6 bases between. Germline-derived CDR1 and CDR2 are LGHNT and FRNRAP. The CDR3 sequence is CASGSRLNTEAFF. The CDR3 nucleotides are TGTGCTAGTGGTTCAAGGTTGAACACTGAAGCTTTCTTT.

The chain links TRBV7-9 to TRBJ1-1, with no clear D. Looked up from germline, CDR1 is SEHNR and CDR2 is FQNEAQ (reference sequence). The CDR3 has 13 amino acids. Trimming cost V 3 bases and J 3 bases, with 8 bases left between them. The DNA for the CDR3 is TGTGCCAGCAGCTTTAGTGGAGACACTGAAGCTTTCTTT. It encodes CASSFSGDTEAFF.

The rearrangement uses TRBV30 and TRBJ1-1, with a tentative D call TRBD1 (5 bases). CDR3 length: 12 residues. Trimming took 4 bases from V and 4 from J, leaving 10 bases between them. Germline-derived CDR1 and CDR2 are GTSNPN and SVGIG (reference sequence). The CDR3 DNA reads TGTGCCTGGACGGGAGGGGCCACTGAAGCTTTCTTT. It encodes CAWTGGATEAFF.

The CDR3 loop is CASSLAGGPWDTQYF. The CDR3 nucleotides are TGTGCCAGCAGCTTAGCGGGAGGGCCGTGGGATACGCAGTATTTT. The chain combines TRBV7-8 with TRBJ2-3; TRBD2 matches at 7 bases. The V gene's germline CDR1 is SGHVS and CDR2 FQNEAQ. The CDR3 has 15 residues. V was clipped by 0 bases and J by 6 bases; unmatched bases: 6.

The gene calls are TRBV11-3 and TRBJ2-7; D is unclear. The CDR3 contains 12 residues. The V and J ends lost 5 bases and 3 bases respectively, with 8 bases between them. Germline values: CDR1 SGHNT, CDR2 YENEEA. The CDR3 DNA follows: TGTGCCAGCAGCCGAGCCGACTACGAGCAGTACTTC. This gives the protein CASSRADYEQYF.

The chain has TRBV3-1 (or the pseudogene TRBV3-2) and TRBJ1-2; no reliable D call. The CDR3 has 14 amino acids. Deletions cut 3 bases from V and 5 bases from J, with 13 bases between. The germline V gene has CDR1 LGHDT and CDR2 YNNKEL (reference sequence). The CDR3 sequence: CASSHVGISYGYTF. The DNA for the CDR3 is TGTGCCAGCAGCCACGTCGGGATTTCATATGGCTACACCTTC.

The genes are TRBV6-2 or TRBV6-3 and TRBJ2-1; D may be TRBD1 (5 bases). The CDR3 is 12 amino acids. Deletions cut 0 bases from V and 8 bases from J, with 5 bases between. The germline V gene encodes CDR1 MNHEY and CDR2 SVGEGT. CDR3 sequence reads: CASSYSGDEQFF. The CDR3 region has the DNA TGTGCCAGCAGTTACTCAGGGGATGAGCAGTTCTTC.

This clone was seen more than once but under ten times. The chain couples TRBV5-6 to TRBJ2-7; unclear D gene. This CDR3 spans 14 amino acids. V was trimmed by 2 bases and J by 2 bases, leaving 11 bases between them. Germline V gives CDR1 SGHDT, CDR2 YYEEEE. The CDR3 nucleotides are TGTGCCAGCAGCTTATCCTGGGCGCCCTACGAGCAGTACTTC. Protein product: CASSLSWAPYEQYF.

The chain joins TRBV19 to TRBJ1-6, with TRBD1 matching 7 bases. This CDR3 has 18 residues. CDR1 is LNHDA and CDR2 is SQIVND in the germline V gene (reference sequence). V dropped 9 bases and J dropped 1; count of bases not matched to a gene: 15. DNA for the CDR3: TGTGCCAGCTCAATTAACTACAGGGGAAGGTCCTATAATTCACCCCTCCACTTT. Protein: CASSINYRGRSYNSPLHF.